These T cell receptor beta chains were read from a single sample in a study of shared clonotypes between healthy human individuals. Method: immunoSEQ multiplex PCR; TCRdb's copy keeps in-frame clones and lacks some. The data show 850,000 to 1,200,000 clones, 65% to 75% seen once. Sequenced: memory CD4+ T cells sorted from blood. These receptor sequences come from a man younger than 35 in good health. The CDR3 runs from the conserved cysteine through the conserved F or W. The D gene is left open where the match is weak. Rows may omit the clone size; those that give it use once, few, many or a size class.

J gene | clone size | V gene | D gene | CDR3 DNA | CDR3 protein
TRBJ2-2 | NA | TRBV4-1 | NA | TGCGCCAGCAGCCGGGAGACATCGAACACCGGGGAGCTGTTTTTT | CASSRETSNTGELFF
TRBJ2-7 | NA | TRBV5-1 | TRBD1 | TGCGCCAGCAGCCCCGGACAGGGGGGCGAGCAGTACTTC | CASSPGQGGEQYF
TRBJ2-7 | NA | TRBV4-1 | TRBD2 | TGCGCCAGCAGCCAACCGACGACTAGCGGCTCCTACGAGCAGTACTTC | CASSQPTTSGSYEQYF
TRBJ2-1 | NA | TRBV7-8 | NA | TGTGCCAGCAGCCCCCCCGGGACTTACAATGAGCAGTTCTTC | CASSPPGTYNEQFF
TRBJ2-5 | NA | TRBV19 | TRBD1 | TGTGCCAGTAGTTCCACCCGACAGGGCCCCAGGGAGACCCAGTACTTC | CASSSTRQGPRETQYF
TRBJ2-3 | NA | TRBV9 | TRBD2 | TGTGCCAGCAGCGTAGTGAGGAGGGCGGGAGGACCAGATACGCAGTATTTT | CASSVVRRAGGPDTQYF
TRBJ1-2 | few | TRBV2 | NA | TGTGCCAGCAGTGAATCTGGGGTGAATATATATGGCTACACCTTC | CASSESGVNIYGYTF
TRBJ1-2 | NA | TRBV28 | TRBD1 | TGTGCCAGCAGTTTTTCAGGGGGGAACTATGGCTACACCTTC | CASSFSGGNYGYTF
TRBJ2-5 | NA | TRBV6-1 | TRBD1 | TGTGCCAGCAGTCCTGACAGGGCCCAAGAGACCCAGTACTTC | CASSPDRAQETQYF
TRBJ1-2 | few | TRBV20-1 | NA | TGCAGTGCTAGTTCCGACTATGGCTACACCTTC | CSASSDYGYTF
TRBJ2-1 | NA | TRBV7-2 | TRBD2 | TGTGCCAGCAGCTTCGGGGGGTCCTACAATGAGCAGTTCTTC | CASSFGGSYNEQFF
TRBJ2-3 | NA | TRBV11-2 | TRBD2 | TGTGCCAGCAGCTTAGTTGGGACTAGCGGGAGCTCCGATACGCAGTATTTT | CASSLVGTSGSSDTQYF
TRBJ1-1 | NA | TRBV7-2 | TRBD1 | TGTGCCAGCAGCTTAGGGAGGACAGGGGTTACCACTGAAGCTTTCTTT | CASSLGRTGVTTEAFF
TRBJ2-5 | NA | TRBV7-2 | TRBD2 | TGTGCCAGCAGCCCTACTAGCGGGAGAGAGACCCAGTACTTC | CASSPTSGRETQYF
TRBJ1-4 | NA | TRBV6-6 | NA | TGTGCCAGCAGTTACGCCCCCACGGATGAAAAACTGTTTTTT | CASSYAPTDEKLFF
TRBJ2-1 | NA | TRBV28 | NA | TGTGCCAGTACCACCCCGGGGTCCTACAATGAGCAGTTCTTC | CASTTPGSYNEQFF
TRBJ2-7 | NA | TRBV21-1 | NA | TGTGCCAGCCGCAATAGCGGGCTATCCTACGAGCAGTACTTC | CASRNSGLSYEQYF
TRBJ1-2 | NA | TRBV6-5 | NA | TGTGCCAGCAGTGAAGGGAATGGCTACACCTTC | CASSEGNGYTF
TRBJ1-4 | NA | TRBV6-8 | NA | TGTGCCAGCAGTTACGAGTCGTTGCAGGGGAAGAGGAAAAAACTGTTTTTT | CASSYESLQGKRKKLFF
TRBJ2-5 | NA | TRBV18 | TRBD1 | TGTGCCAGCTCACCTCGGACAGGGCAAGAGACCCAGTACTTC | CASSPRTGQETQYF
TRBJ2-1 | once | TRBV2 | TRBD1 | TGTGCCAGCAGCTCCTGGGACAGCTACAATGAGCAGTTCTTC | CASSSWDSYNEQFF
TRBJ2-7 | once | TRBV18 | NA | TGTGCCAGCTCACACATAACCGGGACATCGGGATCCTACGAGCAGTACTTC | CASSHITGTSGSYEQYF
TRBJ2-5 | NA | TRBV7-7 | TRBD1 | TGTGCTAGCAGCTCACAGGGGGCTCAAGAGACCCAGTACTTC | CASSSQGAQETQYF
TRBJ2-7 | NA | TRBV5-1 | NA | TGCGCCAGCAGCCCGGAGGCTGAAGGCACCTACGAGCAGTACTTC | CASSPEAEGTYEQYF
TRBJ2-1 | NA | TRBV5-1 | NA | TGCGCCAGCAGCTTGGGAACTACTATTAGCTCCTACAATGAGCAGTTCTTC | CASSLGTTISSYNEQFF
TRBJ2-2 | NA | TRBV1 | NA | TGCACCAGCACCCTCCTGAGGCTAGCGGTGAACACCGGGGAGCTGTTTTTT | CTSTLLRLAVNTGELFF
TRBJ1-2 | NA | TRBV2 | TRBD1 | TGTGCCAGCAGGGACGACAGGGTAGCTGGCTACACCTTC | CASRDDRVAGYTF
TRBJ2-7 | NA | TRBV11-2 | NA | TGTGCCAGCAGCCTCAGCATGGGCGAGCAGTACTTC | CASSLSMGEQYF
TRBJ2-7 | NA | TRBV18 | NA | TGTGCCAGCTCACCAGCTGGATTCTACGAGCAGTACTTC | CASSPAGFYEQYF
TRBJ2-7 | NA | TRBV11-2 | NA | TGTGCCAGCAGCCCGCCCATGGGCAGGGAGAGAGCCTACGAGCAGTACTTC | CASSPPMGRERAYEQYF
TRBJ1-3 | NA | TRBV25-1 | NA | TGTGCCAGCAGCTTCTCCTCTGGAAACACCATATATTTT | CASSFSSGNTIYF
TRBJ2-5 | NA | TRBV30 | TRBD2 | TGTGCCTGGAGCCTCGGGCTAGCGGAAAAAGAGACCCAGTACTTC | CAWSLGLAEKETQYF
TRBJ1-1 | NA | TRBV18 | NA | TGTGCCAGCTCACCGACCAAGAACACTGAAGCTTTCTTT | CASSPTKNTEAFF
TRBJ2-5 | once | TRBV7-9 | NA | TGTGCCAGCAGCTATACCAGGGATCAAGAGACCCAGTACTTC | CASSYTRDQETQYF
TRBJ2-5 | once | TRBV5-6 | NA | TGTGCCAGCAGCTTCACGGGGTCCCAAGAGACCCAGTACTTC | CASSFTGSQETQYF
TRBJ2-1 | NA | TRBV10-2 | NA | TGCGCCAGCAGAGCGGAAGGTGAGCAGTTCTTC | CASRAEGEQFF
TRBJ2-7 | NA | TRBV6-6 | NA | TGTGCCACCGCCGGGGGGCAGGGGGTACGGATGAAGTACTTC | CATAGGQGVRMKYF
TRBJ1-1 | NA | TRBV5-5 | NA | TGTGCCAGCAACCCGACAGTGAACACTGAAGCTTTCTTT | CASNPTVNTEAFF
TRBJ2-3 | few | TRBV7-7 | NA | TGTGCTAGCAGCCTGAGCGGGTGGCGGGATACGCAGTATTTT | CASSLSGWRDTQYF
TRBJ2-1 | NA | TRBV5-1 | NA | TGCGCCAGCAGCTTGGATACAGCGGGCCACAATGAGCAGTTCTTC | CASSLDTAGHNEQFF
TRBJ1-2 | NA | TRBV9 | TRBD1 | TGTGCCAGCAGCGCTCCTGGGACAGGGGGCTATGGCTACACCTTC | CASSAPGTGGYGYTF
TRBJ2-6 | NA | TRBV18 | NA | TGTGCCAGCTCATCCGTGCCTTACCCTGGGGCCAACGTCCTGACTTTC | CASSSVPYPGANVLTF
TRBJ2-6 | NA | TRBV2 | NA | TGTGCCAGCAGTGGAGGGGCCAACGTCCTGACTTTC | CASSGGANVLTF
TRBJ1-6 | NA | TRBV19 | NA | TGTGCCAGTCGAGACTCGAGGGGGGGTTCACCCCTCCACTTT | CASRDSRGGSPLHF
TRBJ2-2 | NA | TRBV11-2 | TRBD2 | TGTGCCAGCAGCTTCGGACTAGCGGGAGGGCACGGGGAGCTGTTTTTT | CASSFGLAGGHGELFF
TRBJ2-7 | NA | TRBV7-2 | NA | TGTGCCAGCAGTCCGAGCGGCACTGGCGGGGAGCAGTACTTC | CASSPSGTGGEQYF
TRBJ2-2 | once | TRBV18 | TRBD1 | TGTGCCAGCTCAGCCCAGGGGGCTGGGGACACCGGGGAGCTGTTTTTT | CASSAQGAGDTGELFF
TRBJ1-1 | once | TRBV5-4 | NA | TGTGCCAGCAGGAATCAGGGAAGGAACACTGAAGCTTTCTTT | CASRNQGRNTEAFF
TRBJ2-7 | NA | TRBV10-3 | NA | TGTGCCATCAGTGAGGAAAGGGAGCAGTACTTC | CAISEEREQYF
TRBJ1-4 | few | TRBV7-2 | TRBD1 | TGTGCCAGCAGCGCTACCGGGACAGACGAAAAACTGTTTTTT | CASSATGTDEKLFF
TRBJ1-1 | many | TRBV4-1 | TRBD1 | TGCGCCAGCAGCCAACCGGACAGGTCGAACACTGAAGCTTTCTTT | CASSQPDRSNTEAFF
TRBJ2-7 | NA | TRBV28 | TRBD2 | TGTGCCAGCAGTTCCTTTAGCGGGGGGATACCCGAGCAGTACTTC | CASSSFSGGIPEQYF
TRBJ2-7 | NA | TRBV29-1 | TRBD1 | TGCAGCGTTGACATGGGACAGGGGGCCTACGAGCAGTACTTC | CSVDMGQGAYEQYF
TRBJ2-5 | once | TRBV9 | NA | TGTGCCAGCAGCGTAGATGGCAGGCAAGAGACCCAGTACTTC | CASSVDGRQETQYF
TRBJ1-6 | few | TRBV13 | NA | TGTGCCAGCAGCTTTGGCAGGATTAATTCACCCCTCCACTTT | CASSFGRINSPLHF
TRBJ1-2 | NA | TRBV5-1 | NA | TGCGCCAGCACCCCTGGGGGCAACTATGGCTACACCTTC | CASTPGGNYGYTF